This T cell receptor (beta chain) comes out of a study of T-cell memory formation after mild COVID-19. In the study overall: TCR clusters showed largely donor specificity.

Comment on this clonotype: Its target is unknown.

Deletions cut 5 bases from V and 9 bases from J, with 19 bases between. CDR3 length: 15 amino acids. Germline-derived CDR1 and CDR2 are SGHTA and FQGTGA. Study results and caveats: Contracting CD4+ clones were located mainly in CM and EM, and CD8+ clones in EMRA.

TCRdb reprocessed the 5' RACE reads with MiXCR, giving one entry per CDR3 protein. The table includes about 270,000 distinct CDR3 sequences, around 15% detected once. The receptor was derived from a young man who had mild COVID-19 (a few samples of this study predate the infection). Cell type and time point are not known. Sequenced sample: PBMCs or a T cell subset sorted from them (not recorded which). This chain uses TRBV7-3 with TRBJ2-2; weak D call: TRBD2 (6 bases). DNA of the CDR3: TGTGCCAGCAGCCTAGATGGGCAGGGAGGCAGGGAGCTGTTTTTT. Translation: CASSLDGQGGRELFF.